Listed below are T cell receptor beta chains from one sample, sequenced in a study of T cells in localized non-small cell lung cancer. Clones were sequenced by immunoSEQ multiplex PCR, and TCRdb holds only the in-frame ones, with some missing. The sample yields approximately 28,000 clones, about 88% seen once. The material was peripheral blood, obtained before any cancer treatment. The receptors derive from a female donor older than 55 with stage II squamous cell lung carcinoma. The CDR3 runs from the conserved cysteine through the conserved F or W. Fields, in order: J gene, CDR3 length, V gene, clone size, D gene, CDR3 DNA, CDR3 protein. A D gene is named only where the DNA matches it firmly. Part of the rows lack a size; the others show once, few, many or a class for expanded clones.

>TRBJ1-4|13|TRBV4-2|-|-
TGTGCCAGCAGCCAAGATCGAGGGGAAAAACTGTTTTTT
CASSQDRGEKLFF
>TRBJ1-5|14|TRBV18|-|-
TGTGCCAGCTCAAACAGGGATAGCAATCAGCCCCAGCATTTT
CASSNRDSNQPQHF
>TRBJ1-1|15|TRBV25-1|once|-
TGTGCCAGCAGTGAAGGTTGGGGGCGCGGCACTGAAGCTTTCTTT
CASSEGWGRGTEAFF
>TRBJ2-2|18|TRBV9|once|TRBD2
TGTGCCAGCAGCGTAGCTTATGGACTAGCGGGGGAGTACGGGGAGCTGTTTTTT
CASSVAYGLAGEYGELFF
>TRBJ1-1|15|TRBV18|-|-
TGTGCCAGCTCACCCGACAATTGGAGAACTACTGAAGCTTTCTTT
CASSPDNWRTTEAFF
>TRBJ1-6|17|TRBV7-2|once|TRBD1
TGTGCCAGCAGCTTACCCGGGACAGGGTTTGGAAATTCACCCCTCCACTTT
CASSLPGTGFGNSPLHF
>TRBJ1-5|13|TRBV10-3|-|TRBD1
TGTGCCATCAGCTACGGGACAGGACAGCCCCAGCATTTT
CAISYGTGQPQHF
>TRBJ1-1|17|TRBV29-1|-|-
TGCAGCGTTAAGGACGGGCTCCCCCCTCTTATGAACACTGAAGCTTTCTTT
CSVKDGLPPLMNTEAFF
>TRBJ1-4|15|TRBV6-5|-|-
TGTGCCAGCAGCATCGGACCCTCAGGAGCCGAAAAACTGTTTTTT
CASSIGPSGAEKLFF
>TRBJ1-2|13|TRBV30|few|-
TGTGCCTGGAGTGTAGGGGACTTCCATGGCTACACCTTC
CAWSVGDFHGYTF
>TRBJ1-5|12|TRBV28|-|-
TGTGCCAGCCGGGCAGGGCGTCAGCCCCAGCATTTT
CASRAGRQPQHF
>TRBJ2-7|13|TRBV5-7|-|-
TGTGCCAGCAGCCCCTGGGTCGGGAGCGAGCAGTACTTC
CASSPWVGSEQYF
>TRBJ1-1|14|TRBV7-9|-|-
TGTGCCAGCAGCTTATCTCAGACAGGCTCTGAAGCTTTCTTT
CASSLSQTGSEAFF
>TRBJ2-7|14|TRBV10-3|-|TRBD1
TGTGCCATCAGGCCGGGACAGGGGGCGGACGAGCAGTACTTC
CAIRPGQGADEQYF
>TRBJ1-2|16|TRBV10-1|-|-
TGCGCCAGCAGTTTAGACAGGCTCGGGGATTGCTATGGCTACACCTTC
CASSLDRLGDCYGYTF
>TRBJ2-2|15|TRBV2|-|TRBD1
TGTGCCAGCAGTTCCGGACAGGGCAGAACCGGGGAGCTGTTTTTT
CASSSGQGRTGELFF
>TRBJ2-1|13|TRBV2|-|TRBD1
TGTGCCAGCAGTCAGGGACAGGTCGATGAGCAGTTCTTC
CASSQGQVDEQFF
>TRBJ1-4|16|TRBV28|-|-
TGTGCCAGCAGGGGAGGGACGGACGCAACTAATGAAAAACTGTTTTTT
CASRGGTDATNEKLFF
>TRBJ2-7|15|TRBV18|-|TRBD1
TGTGCCAGCTCACAGGACAGGGGGGGCTCCTACGAGCAGTACTTC
CASSQDRGGSYEQYF
>TRBJ1-1|15|TRBV6-5|-|TRBD1
TGTGCCAGCAGTCTCGGACAGGCAGGGAACACTGAAGCTTTCTTT
CASSLGQAGNTEAFF
>TRBJ1-3|14|TRBV30|-|TRBD1
TGTGCCTGTTTACAGGGGCAGAGTGGAAACACCATATATTTT
CACLQGQSGNTIYF
>TRBJ2-7|15|TRBV6-5|-|-
TGTGCCAGCACCCGGTCGATGGGGGAATTCTACGAGCAGTACTTC
CASTRSMGEFYEQYF
>TRBJ1-5|14|TRBV2|-|-
TGTGCCAGCACGGGGCAGACGTCCAATCAGCCCCAGCATTTT
CASTGQTSNQPQHF
>TRBJ2-6|13|TRBV6-5|-|-
TGTGCCAGCAGGTTCTCTGGGGCCAACGTCCTGACTTTC
CASRFSGANVLTF
>TRBJ2-2|15|TRBV6-6|-|TRBD2
TGTGCCAGCACAAGGAGCGGGACTTTTACCGGGGAGCTGTTTTTT
CASTRSGTFTGELFF
>TRBJ1-2|15|TRBV6-5|-|TRBD1
TGTGCCAGCAGTTACTCGGGGACAGGGGAGGGTGGCTACACCTTC
CASSYSGTGEGGYTF
>TRBJ2-2|14|TRBV6-4|-|-
TGTGCCAGCAGTGAACAGGAGAACACCGGGGAGCTGTTTTTT
CASSEQENTGELFF
>TRBJ1-2|17|TRBV7-2|once|TRBD1
TGTGCCAGCAGCTTAGGGGGACAGGGGGCGCCTAACTATGGCTACACCTTC
CASSLGGQGAPNYGYTF
>TRBJ2-2|14|TRBV28|-|-
TGTGCCAGCAGTTTACCGGGGCGGGCCGGGGAGCTGTTTTTT
CASSLPGRAGELFF
>TRBJ2-5|15|TRBV7-9|once|TRBD1
TGTGCCAGCAGCACACCGGGACAGGGGGGAGAGACCCAGTACTTC
CASSTPGQGGETQYF
>TRBJ2-2|17|TRBV9|-|-
TGTGCCAGCAGCGTAGCCCGGGGTTCGTCGAACACCGGGGAGCTGTTTTTT
CASSVARGSSNTGELFF